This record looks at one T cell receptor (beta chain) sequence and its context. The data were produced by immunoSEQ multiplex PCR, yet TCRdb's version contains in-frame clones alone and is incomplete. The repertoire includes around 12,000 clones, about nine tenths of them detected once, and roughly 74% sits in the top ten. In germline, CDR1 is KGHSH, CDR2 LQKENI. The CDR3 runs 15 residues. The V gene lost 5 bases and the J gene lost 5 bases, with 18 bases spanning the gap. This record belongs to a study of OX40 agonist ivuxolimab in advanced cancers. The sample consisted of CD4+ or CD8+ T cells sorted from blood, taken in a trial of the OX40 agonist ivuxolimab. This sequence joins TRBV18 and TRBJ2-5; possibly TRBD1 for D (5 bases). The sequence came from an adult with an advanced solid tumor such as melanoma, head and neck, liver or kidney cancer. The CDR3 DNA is TGTGCCAGCTCATCCCTCACTGAAGGGGATGAGACCCAGTACTTC. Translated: CASSSLTEGDETQYF.